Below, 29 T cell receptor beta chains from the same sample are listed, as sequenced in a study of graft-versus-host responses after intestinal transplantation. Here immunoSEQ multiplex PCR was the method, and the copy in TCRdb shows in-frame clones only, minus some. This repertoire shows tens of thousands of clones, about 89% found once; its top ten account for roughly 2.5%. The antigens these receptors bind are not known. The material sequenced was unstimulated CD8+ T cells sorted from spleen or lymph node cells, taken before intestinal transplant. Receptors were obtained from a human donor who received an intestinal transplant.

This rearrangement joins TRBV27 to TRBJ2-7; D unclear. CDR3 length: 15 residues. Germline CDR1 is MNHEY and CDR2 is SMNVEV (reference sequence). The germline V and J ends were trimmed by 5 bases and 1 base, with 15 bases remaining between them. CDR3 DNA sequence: TGTGCCAGCAGTCTACTACCGCCTCAGTCCTACGAGCAGTACTTC. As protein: CASSLLPPQSYEQYF.

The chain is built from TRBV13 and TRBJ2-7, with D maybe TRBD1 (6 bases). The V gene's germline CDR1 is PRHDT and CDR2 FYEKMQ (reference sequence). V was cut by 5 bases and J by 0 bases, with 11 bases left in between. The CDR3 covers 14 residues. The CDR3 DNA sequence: TGTGCCAGCAGCCCTCCGGACAGCTCCTACGAGCAGTACTTC. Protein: CASSPPDSSYEQYF.

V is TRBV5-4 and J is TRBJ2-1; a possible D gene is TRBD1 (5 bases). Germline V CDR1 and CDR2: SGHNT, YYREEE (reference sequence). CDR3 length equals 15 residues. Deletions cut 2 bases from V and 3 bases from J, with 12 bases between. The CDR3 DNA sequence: TGTGCCAGCAGCTTCGGTCAGGGCCTCTACAATGAGCAGTTCTTC. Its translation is CASSFGQGLYNEQFF.

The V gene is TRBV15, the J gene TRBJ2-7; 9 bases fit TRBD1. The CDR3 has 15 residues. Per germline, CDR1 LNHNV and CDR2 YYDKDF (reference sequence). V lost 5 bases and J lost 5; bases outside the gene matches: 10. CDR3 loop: CATSSDRGYSNEQYF. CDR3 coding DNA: TGTGCCACCAGCTCTGACAGGGGGTATAGTAACGAGCAGTACTTC.

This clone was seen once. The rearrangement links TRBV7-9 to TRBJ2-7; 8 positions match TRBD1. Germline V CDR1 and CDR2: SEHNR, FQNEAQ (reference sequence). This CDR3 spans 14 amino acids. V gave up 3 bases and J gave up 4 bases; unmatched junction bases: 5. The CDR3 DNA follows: TGTGCCAGCAGCTTGCACAGGGGGGATTACGAGCAGTACTTC. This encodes CASSLHRGDYEQYF.

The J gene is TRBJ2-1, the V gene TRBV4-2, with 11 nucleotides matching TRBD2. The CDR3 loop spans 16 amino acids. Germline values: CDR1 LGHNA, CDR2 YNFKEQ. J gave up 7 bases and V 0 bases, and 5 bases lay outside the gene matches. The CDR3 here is CASSQDLAGGPNEQFF. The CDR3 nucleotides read TGTGCCAGCAGCCAAGATTTAGCGGGAGGGCCGAATGAGCAGTTCTTC.

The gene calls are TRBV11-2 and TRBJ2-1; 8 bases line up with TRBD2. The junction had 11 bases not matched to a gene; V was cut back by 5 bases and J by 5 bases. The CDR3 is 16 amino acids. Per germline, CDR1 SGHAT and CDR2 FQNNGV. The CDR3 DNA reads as TGTGCCAGCAGCCCCGGGCGGGGGGCGCGAGACAATGAGCAGTTCTTC. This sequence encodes CASSPGRGARDNEQFF.

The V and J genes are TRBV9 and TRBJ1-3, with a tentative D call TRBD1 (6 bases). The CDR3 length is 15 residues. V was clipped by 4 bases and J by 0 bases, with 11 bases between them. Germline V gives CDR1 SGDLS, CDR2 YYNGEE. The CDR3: CASSKGGISGNTIYF. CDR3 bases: TGTGCCAGCAGCAAGGGGGGGATCTCTGGAAACACCATATATTTT.

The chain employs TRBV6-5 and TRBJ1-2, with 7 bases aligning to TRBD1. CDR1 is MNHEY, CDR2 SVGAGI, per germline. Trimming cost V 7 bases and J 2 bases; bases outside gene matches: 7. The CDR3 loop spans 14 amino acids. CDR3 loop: CASTSPRGNYGYTF. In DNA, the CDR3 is TGTGCCAGCACCTCGCCCAGGGGGAACTATGGCTACACCTTC.

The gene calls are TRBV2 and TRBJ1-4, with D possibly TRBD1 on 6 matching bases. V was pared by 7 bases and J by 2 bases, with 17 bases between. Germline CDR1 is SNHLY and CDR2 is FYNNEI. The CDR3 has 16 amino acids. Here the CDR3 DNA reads TGTGCCAGCAAGGGGGACACCGGTCCTACTAATGAAAAACTGTTTTTT. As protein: CASKGDTGPTNEKLFF.

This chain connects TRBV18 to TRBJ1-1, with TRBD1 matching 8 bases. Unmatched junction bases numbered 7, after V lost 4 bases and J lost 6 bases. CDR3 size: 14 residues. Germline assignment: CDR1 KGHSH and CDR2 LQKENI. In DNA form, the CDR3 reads TGTGCCAGCTCACTTGGACAGGGAGGAGCTGAAGCTTTCTTT. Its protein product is CASSLGQGGAEAFF.

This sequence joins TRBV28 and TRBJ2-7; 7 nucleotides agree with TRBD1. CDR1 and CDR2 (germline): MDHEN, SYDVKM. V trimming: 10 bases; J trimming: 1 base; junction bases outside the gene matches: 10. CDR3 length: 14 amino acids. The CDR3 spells CATSRDSQSYEQYF. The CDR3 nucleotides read TGTGCCACCTCCCGGGACAGCCAATCCTACGAGCAGTACTTC.

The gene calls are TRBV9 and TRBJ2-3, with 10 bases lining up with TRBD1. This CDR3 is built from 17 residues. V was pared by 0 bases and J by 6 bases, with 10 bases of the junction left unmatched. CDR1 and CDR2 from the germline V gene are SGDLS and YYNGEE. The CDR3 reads CASSVEGSGTGDDTQYF. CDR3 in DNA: TGTGCCAGCAGCGTAGAGGGCAGCGGGACAGGGGACGATACGCAGTATTTT.

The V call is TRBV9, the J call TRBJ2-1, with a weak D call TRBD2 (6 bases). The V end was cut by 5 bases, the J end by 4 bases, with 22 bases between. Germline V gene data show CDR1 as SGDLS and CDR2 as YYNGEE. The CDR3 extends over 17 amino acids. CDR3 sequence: CASSGSGIVQHYNEQFF. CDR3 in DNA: TGTGCCAGCAGTGGTAGCGGAATAGTCCAACATTACAATGAGCAGTTCTTC.

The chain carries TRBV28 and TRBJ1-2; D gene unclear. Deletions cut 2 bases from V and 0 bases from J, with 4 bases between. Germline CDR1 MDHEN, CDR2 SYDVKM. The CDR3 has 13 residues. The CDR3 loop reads CASSLGANYGYTF. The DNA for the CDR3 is TGTGCCAGCAGTTTAGGAGCTAACTATGGCTACACCTTC.

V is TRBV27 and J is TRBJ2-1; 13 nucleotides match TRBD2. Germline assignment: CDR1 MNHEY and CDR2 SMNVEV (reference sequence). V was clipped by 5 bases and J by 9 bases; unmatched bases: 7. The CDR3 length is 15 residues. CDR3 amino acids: CASSPGTSGVPEQFF. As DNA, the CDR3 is TGTGCCAGCAGTCCCGGGACTAGCGGGGTTCCTGAGCAGTTCTTC.

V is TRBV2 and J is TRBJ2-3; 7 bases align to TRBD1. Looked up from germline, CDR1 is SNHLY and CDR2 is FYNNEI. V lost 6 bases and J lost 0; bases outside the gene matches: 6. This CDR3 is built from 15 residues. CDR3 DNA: TGTGCCAGCAGGGGGAGCAGGGGGAGCACAGATACGCAGTATTTT. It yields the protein CASRGSRGSTDTQYF.

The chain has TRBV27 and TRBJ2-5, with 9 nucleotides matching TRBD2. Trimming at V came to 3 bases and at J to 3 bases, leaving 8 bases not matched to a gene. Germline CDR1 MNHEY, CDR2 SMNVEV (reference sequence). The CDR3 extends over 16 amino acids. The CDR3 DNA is TGTGCCAGCAGTTTTAACGGGGCGGGGGGGAAAGAGACCCAGTACTTC. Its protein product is CASSFNGAGGKETQYF.

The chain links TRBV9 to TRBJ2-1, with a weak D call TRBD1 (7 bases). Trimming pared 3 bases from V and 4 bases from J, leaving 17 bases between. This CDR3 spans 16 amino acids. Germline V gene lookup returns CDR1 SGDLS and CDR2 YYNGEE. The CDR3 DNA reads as TGTGCCAGCAGCGGTTCGACAGGGAGCGGGTACAATGAGCAGTTCTTC. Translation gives CASSGSTGSGYNEQFF.

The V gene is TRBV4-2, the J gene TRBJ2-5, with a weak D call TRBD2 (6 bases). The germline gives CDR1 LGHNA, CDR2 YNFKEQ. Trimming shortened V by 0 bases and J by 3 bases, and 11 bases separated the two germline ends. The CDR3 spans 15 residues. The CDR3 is CASSQERGWEETQYF. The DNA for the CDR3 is TGTGCCAGCAGCCAAGAACGGGGGTGGGAAGAGACCCAGTACTTC.

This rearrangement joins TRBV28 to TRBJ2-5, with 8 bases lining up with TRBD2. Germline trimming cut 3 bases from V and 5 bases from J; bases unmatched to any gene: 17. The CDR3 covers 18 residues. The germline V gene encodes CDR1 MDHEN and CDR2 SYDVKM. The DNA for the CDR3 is TGTGCCAGCAGTTTTAGTATGATTAGCGGGAAGGGTTGGGAGACCCAGTACTTC. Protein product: CASSFSMISGKGWETQYF. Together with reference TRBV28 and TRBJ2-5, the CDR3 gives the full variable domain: DVKVTQSSRYLVKRTGEKVFLECVQDMDHENMFWYRQDPGLGLRLIYFSYDVKMKEKGDIPEGYSVSREKKERFSLILESASTNQTSMYLCASSFSMISGKGWETQYFGPGTRLLVL.

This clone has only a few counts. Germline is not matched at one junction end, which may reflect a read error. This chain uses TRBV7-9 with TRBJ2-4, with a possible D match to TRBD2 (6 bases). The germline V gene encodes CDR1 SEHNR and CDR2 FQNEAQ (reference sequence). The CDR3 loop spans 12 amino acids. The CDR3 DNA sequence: TGTGCCAGCAGCCTGGACGGGGGAGGTGAGAACTTC. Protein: CASSLDGGGENF.

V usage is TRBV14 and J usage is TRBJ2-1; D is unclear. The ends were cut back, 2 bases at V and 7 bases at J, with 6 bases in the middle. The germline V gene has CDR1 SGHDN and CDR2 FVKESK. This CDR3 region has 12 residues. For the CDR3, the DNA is TGTGCCAGCAGCCAATTTCTAAATGAGCAGTTCTTC. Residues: CASSQFLNEQFF.

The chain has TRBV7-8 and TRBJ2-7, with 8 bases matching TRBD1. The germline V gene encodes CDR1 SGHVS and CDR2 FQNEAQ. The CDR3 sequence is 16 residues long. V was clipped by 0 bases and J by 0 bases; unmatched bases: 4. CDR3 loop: CASSLAGQVVSYEQYF. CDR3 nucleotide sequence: TGTGCCAGCAGCTTAGCGGGACAGGTCGTCTCCTACGAGCAGTACTTC.

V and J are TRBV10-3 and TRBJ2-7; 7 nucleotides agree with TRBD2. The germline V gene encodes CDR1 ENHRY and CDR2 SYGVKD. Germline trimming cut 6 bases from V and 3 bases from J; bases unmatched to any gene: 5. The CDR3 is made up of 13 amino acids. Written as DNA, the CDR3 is TGTGCCATCAGCAACGCGGGAGACTACGAGCAGTACTTC. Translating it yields CAISNAGDYEQYF.

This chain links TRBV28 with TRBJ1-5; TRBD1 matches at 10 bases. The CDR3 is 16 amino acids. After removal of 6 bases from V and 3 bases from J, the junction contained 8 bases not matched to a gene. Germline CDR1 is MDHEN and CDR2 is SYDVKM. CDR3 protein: CASSPSGTGDNQPQHF. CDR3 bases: TGTGCCAGCAGCCCTTCGGGGACAGGGGACAATCAGCCCCAGCATTTT. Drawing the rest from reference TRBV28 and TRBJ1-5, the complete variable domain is DVKVTQSSRYLVKRTGEKVFLECVQDMDHENMFWYRQDPGLGLRLIYFSYDVKMKEKGDIPEGYSVSREKKERFSLILESASTNQTSMYLCASSPSGTGDNQPQHFGDGTRLSIL.

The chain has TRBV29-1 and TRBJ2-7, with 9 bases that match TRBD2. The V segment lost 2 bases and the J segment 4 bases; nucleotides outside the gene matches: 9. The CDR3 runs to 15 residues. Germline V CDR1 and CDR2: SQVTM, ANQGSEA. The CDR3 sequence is CSVETLAGKLYEQYF. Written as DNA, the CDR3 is TGCAGCGTTGAAACACTAGCGGGCAAACTTTACGAGCAGTACTTC.

CDR3 DNA: TGTGCCAGCAGTGGCGCGGACAGGGGCGCTTATGGCTACACCTTC. It yields the protein CASSGADRGAYGYTF. The rearrangement joins TRBV27 to TRBJ1-2; TRBD1 aligns across 9 bases. The CDR3 has 15 amino acids. Trimming removed 5 bases from V and 5 bases from J; junction bases left unmatched: 9. Germline V gives CDR1 MNHEY, CDR2 SMNVEV (reference sequence).

The CDR3 spells CASSLSTAGELFF. CDR3 sequence (DNA): TGTGCCAGCAGTTTAAGTACTGCCGGGGAGCTGTTTTTT. The chain has TRBV28 and TRBJ2-2, with no clear D. The CDR3 is 13 residues long. V shed 2 bases and J shed 6 bases, with 7 bases lying between them. Germline CDR1 and CDR2: MDHEN and SYDVKM. The whole variable domain, remainder taken from reference TRBV28 and TRBJ2-2, is DVKVTQSSRYLVKRTGEKVFLECVQDMDHENMFWYRQDPGLGLRLIYFSYDVKMKEKGDIPEGYSVSREKKERFSLILESASTNQTSMYLCASSLSTAGELFFGEGSRLTVL.